This TCR beta chain derives from a study of shared clonotypes between healthy human individuals. Whole-study context: Used for every donor were three CD4 naive, three CD4 memory, two CD8 naive and one CD8 memory plate. General study results and limits: The diversity represented, both genetic and in exposure history, was limited by few donors.

Terminally differentiated effector memory CD45RA+ cells were left out of the naive CD8 fraction, which was CD45RO-negative and positively selected for CCR7. Between the trimmed V and J ends, which lost 5 bases and 2 bases, there was a span of 24 bases. Germline V gene data show CDR1 as SGHAT and CDR2 as FQNNGV. The CDR3 loop spans 18 amino acids. Repertoires were generated with immunoSEQ multiplex PCR, while TCRdb's copy carries only in-frame clones and drops some. The sample records hundreds of thousands of clones, roughly 96% being singletons. Concerning this clone itself: The antigen is unknown.

The specimen was naive CD8+ T cells sorted from blood. The receptor comes from a woman aged 25 to 39 in good health. This chain joins TRBV11-2 and TRBJ2-5; possible D gene TRBD1, 6 bases. As DNA, the CDR3 is TGTGCCAGCAGCGCGAGCCAGAGACCCAGACAGGCTCAAGAGACCCAGTACTTC. The encoded protein is CASSASQRPRQAQETQYF.